This T cell receptor beta chain was captured by sequencing in a study of blood T cell repertoires in COVID-19. Study context: T cells, B-cell-depleted T cells, or PBMCs provided the cDNA or gDNA that served as material.

The germline CDR1 and CDR2 sequences are LNHDA and SQIVND (reference sequence). The ends were cut back, 7 bases at V and 4 bases at J, with 17 bases in the middle. This CDR3 comprises 15 residues. In the study's own analysis: Reference gene primer amplification in the assay estimated nucleated cell counts. TCRdb keeps only in-frame clones here, not all; method: immunoSEQ multiplex PCR. The V and J calls and the clone size are those of that table, but D and trimming were determined from the DNA. The profile shows about 160,000 clones, roughly 82% of them singletons. The sequenced material came from peripheral blood. This chain connects TRBV19 to TRBJ1-3; a possible D gene is TRBD1 (6 bases). This TCR came from a human donor with acute or convalescent COVID-19. The donor label of this sample is uncertain. CDR3 nucleotide sequence: TGTGCCAGTATCGACAAGAGGGGGAGAGGAAACACCATATATTTT. Its protein product is CASIDKRGRGNTIYF.